These 5 T cell receptor beta chains came from one sample sequenced in a study of T cells after yellow fever vaccination. Each CDR3 protein gets one entry after TCRdb re-called the 5' RACE reads with MiXCR. The table shows fewer than 450,000 distinct CDR3 sequences, with roughly 8.6% occurring only once. The input for sequencing was PBMCs, taken about 49 days after the first yellow fever vaccination. The receptors originated from a man between 18 and 35 years old who received the YFV17D yellow fever vaccine.

This clonotype has only a few counts. The genes are TRBV5-6 and TRBJ2-1, with D unresolved. The ends were cut back, 1 base at V and 9 bases at J, with 8 bases in the middle. The CDR3 consists of 12 residues. In germline, CDR1 is SGHDT, CDR2 YYEEEE. In DNA, the CDR3 is TGTGCCAGCAGCTTGTTCAAATCTGAGCAGTTCTTC. It specifies CASSLFKSEQFF.

In this sample, this clonotype turned up a few times. The genes are TRBV21-1 and TRBJ1-6; the table calls TRBD1, which could not be checked here. TRBV21-1 is assigned pseudogene status. CDR3 size: 14 residues. This CDR3 is CASSTTGVDSPLHF. The CDR3 DNA sequence: TGTGCCAGCAGCACGACAGGCGTGGATTCACCCCTCCACTTT.

This clonotype was seen only a few times. This rearrangement joins TRBV4-3 to TRBJ1-5; D is unclear. This CDR3 region has 15 residues. The V and J ends lost 1 base and 3 bases respectively, with 10 bases between them. Germline V lookup: CDR1 LGHNA, CDR2 YSLEER. CDR3 loop: CASSQGLLVNQPQHF. The CDR3 region has the DNA TGCGCCAGCAGCCAAGGTTTGTTAGTCAATCAGCCCCAGCATTTT.

This clonotype was found a few times. The gene calls are TRBV2 and TRBJ2-7; D is unclear. The length of the CDR3 is 10 residues. Germline V gives CDR1 SNHLY, CDR2 FYNNEI. Trimming left V 5 bases short and J 1 base short, with 0 bases between. The CDR3 loop reads CASSSYEQYV. CDR3 nucleotides: TGTGCCAGCAGTTCCTACGAGCAGTACGTC.

The chain carries TRBV15 and TRBJ2-5; a weak D match, TRBD1 (8 bases). The CDR3 is 16 residues long. Trimming left V 5 bases short and J 5 bases short, with 21 bases between. Germline CDR1 and CDR2: LNHNV and YYDKDF (reference sequence). The CDR3 here is CATSGGGTGSRETQYF. The CDR3, as DNA: TGTGCCACCAGCGGGGGGGGGACAGGCTCGAGGGAGACCCAGTACTTC.